This TCR beta chain stems from a study of T cell responses to AZD1222 COVID-19 vaccine. TCRdb's table, derived via immunoSEQ multiplex PCR, lists solely in-frame clones and lacks some. The data show roughly 130,000 clones, with 88% seen just once and 7.6% held by the top ten. A note on this clone: What it binds is not known.

The CDR3 is 15 residues long. Deletions cut 7 bases from V and 0 bases from J, with 16 bases between. The germline V gene encodes CDR1 MNHNY and CDR2 SVGAGI (reference sequence). Whole-study findings and limits: As reported, nearly half of all spike-specific TCRs target variant regions that are unmutated. The CD4 TCRs associated with vaccination extended across spike and predominated at 160-218 and 743-854. Females made up more of the donors, who were largely white British, and clonal diversity may have come out too low. Repertoires were collected only later (after the peak T cell response had occurred).

Sequencing used peripheral blood, obtained on day 0 of AZD1222 vaccination. The chain carries TRBV6-6 and TRBJ2-7; D is ambiguous. The receptor comes from an adult in good health. In DNA form, the CDR3 reads TGTGCCAGCACTGAATGGCGGATGAGCTCCTACGAGCAGTACTTC. As protein: CASTEWRMSSYEQYF.